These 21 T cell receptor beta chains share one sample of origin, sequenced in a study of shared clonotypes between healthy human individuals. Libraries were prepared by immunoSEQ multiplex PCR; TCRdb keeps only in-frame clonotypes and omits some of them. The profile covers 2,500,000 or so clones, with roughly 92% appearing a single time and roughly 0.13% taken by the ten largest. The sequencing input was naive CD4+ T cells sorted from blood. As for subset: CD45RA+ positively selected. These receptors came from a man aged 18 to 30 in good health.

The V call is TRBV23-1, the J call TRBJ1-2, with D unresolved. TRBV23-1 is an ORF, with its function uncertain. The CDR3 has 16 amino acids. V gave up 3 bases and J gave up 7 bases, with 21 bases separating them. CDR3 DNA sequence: TGCGCCAGCAGTCACAGGCGAGGGAAGGCCTCCTCTGGCTACACCTTC. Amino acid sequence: CASSHRRGKASSGYTF.

The CDR3 reads CASSLGGGKVGELFF. The DNA of the CDR3 is TGTGCCAGCAGCTTAGGTGGCGGGAAGGTCGGGGAGCTGTTTTTT. The genes are TRBV11-2 and TRBJ2-2; possibly TRBD2 for D (6 bases). The CDR3 contains 15 residues. Looked up from germline, CDR1 is SGHAT and CDR2 is FQNNGV. Between the trimmed V and J ends, which lost 1 base and 7 bases, there was a span of 13 bases.

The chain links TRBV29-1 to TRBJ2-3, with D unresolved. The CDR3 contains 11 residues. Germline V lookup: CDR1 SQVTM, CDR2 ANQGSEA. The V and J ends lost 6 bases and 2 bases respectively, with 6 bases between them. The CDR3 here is CSVSLTDTQYF. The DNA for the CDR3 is TGCAGCGTCTCCCTCACAGATACGCAGTATTTT.

CDR3 region: CASRSRELLHF. For the CDR3, the DNA is TGTGCCAGCAGGTCCCGGGAACTCCTCCACTTT. This rearrangement joins TRBV6-1 to TRBJ1-6; D is undetermined. Germline CDR1 is MNHNS and CDR2 is SASEGT. CDR3 size: 11 residues. V lost 6 bases and J 15 bases, leaving 12 bases between the germline ends.

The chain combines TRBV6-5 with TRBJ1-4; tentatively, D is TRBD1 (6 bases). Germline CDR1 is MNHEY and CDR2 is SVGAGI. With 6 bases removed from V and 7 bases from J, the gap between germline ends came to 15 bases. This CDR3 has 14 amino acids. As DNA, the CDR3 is TGTGCCAGCAGCCGAGGCAGGGGCAGTGAAAAACTGTTTTTT. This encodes CASSRGRGSEKLFF.

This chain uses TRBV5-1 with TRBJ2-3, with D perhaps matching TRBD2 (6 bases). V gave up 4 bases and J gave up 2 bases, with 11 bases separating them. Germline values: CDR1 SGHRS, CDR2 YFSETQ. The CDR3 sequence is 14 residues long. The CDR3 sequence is CASSTGLFTDTQYF. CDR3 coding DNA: TGCGCCAGCAGCACGGGACTCTTCACAGATACGCAGTATTTT.

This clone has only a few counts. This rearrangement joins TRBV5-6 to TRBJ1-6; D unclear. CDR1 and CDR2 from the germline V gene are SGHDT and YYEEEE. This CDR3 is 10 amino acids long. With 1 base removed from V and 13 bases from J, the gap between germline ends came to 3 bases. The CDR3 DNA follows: TGTGCCAGCAGCTTGAGCCCCCTCCACTTT. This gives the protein CASSLSPLHF. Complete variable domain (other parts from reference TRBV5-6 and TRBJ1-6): DAGVTQSPTHLIKTRGQQVTLRCSPKSGHDTVSWYQQALGQGPQFIFQYYEEEERQRGNFPDRFSGHQFPNYSSELNVNALLLGDSALYLCASSLSPLHFGNGTRLTVT.

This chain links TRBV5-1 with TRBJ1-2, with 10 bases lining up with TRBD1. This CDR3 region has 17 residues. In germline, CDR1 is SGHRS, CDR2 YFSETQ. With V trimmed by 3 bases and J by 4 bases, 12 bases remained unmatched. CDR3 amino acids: CASSSPTWTGGSYGYTF. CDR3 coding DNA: TGCGCCAGCAGCTCACCAACGTGGACAGGGGGGAGCTATGGCTACACCTTC.

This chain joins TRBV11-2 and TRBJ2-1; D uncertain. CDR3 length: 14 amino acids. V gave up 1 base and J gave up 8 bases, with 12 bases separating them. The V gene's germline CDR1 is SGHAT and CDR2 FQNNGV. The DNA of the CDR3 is TGTGCCAGCAGCTTAGGCTTGTCTGACTATGAGCAGTTCTTC. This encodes CASSLGLSDYEQFF.

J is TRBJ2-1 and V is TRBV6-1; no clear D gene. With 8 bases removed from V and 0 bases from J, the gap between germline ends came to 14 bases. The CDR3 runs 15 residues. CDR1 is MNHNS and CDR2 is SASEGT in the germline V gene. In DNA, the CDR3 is TGTGCCAGCCAGACAATCTTGAGCTCCTACAATGAGCAGTTCTTC. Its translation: CASQTILSSYNEQFF.

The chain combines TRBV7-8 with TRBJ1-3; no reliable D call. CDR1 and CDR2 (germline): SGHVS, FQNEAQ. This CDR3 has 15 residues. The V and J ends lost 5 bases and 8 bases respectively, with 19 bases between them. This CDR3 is CASSPNLGSGYTIYF. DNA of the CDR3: TGTGCCAGCAGCCCGAACCTCGGCTCTGGGTACACCATATATTTT.

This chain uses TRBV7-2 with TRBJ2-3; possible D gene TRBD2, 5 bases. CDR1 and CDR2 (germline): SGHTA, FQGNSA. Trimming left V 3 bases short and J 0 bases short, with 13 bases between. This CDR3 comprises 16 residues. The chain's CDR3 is CASSFQEADSTDTQYF. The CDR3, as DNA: TGTGCCAGCAGCTTTCAGGAAGCGGATAGCACAGATACGCAGTATTTT.

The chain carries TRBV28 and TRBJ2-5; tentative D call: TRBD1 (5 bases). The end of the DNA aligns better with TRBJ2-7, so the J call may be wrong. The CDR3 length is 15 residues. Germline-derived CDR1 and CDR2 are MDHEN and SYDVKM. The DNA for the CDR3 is TGTGCCAGCAGCAGCGACAGTCTGGCTTTCTACGAGCAGTACTTC. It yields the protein CASSSDSLAFYEQYF.

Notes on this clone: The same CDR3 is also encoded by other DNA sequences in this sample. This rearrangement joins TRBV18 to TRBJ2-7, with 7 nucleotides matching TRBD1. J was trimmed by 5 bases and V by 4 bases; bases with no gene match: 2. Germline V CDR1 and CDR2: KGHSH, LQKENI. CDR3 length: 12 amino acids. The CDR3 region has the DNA TGTGCCAGCTCACGACAGGGCGACGAGCAGTACTTC. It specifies CASSRQGDEQYF.

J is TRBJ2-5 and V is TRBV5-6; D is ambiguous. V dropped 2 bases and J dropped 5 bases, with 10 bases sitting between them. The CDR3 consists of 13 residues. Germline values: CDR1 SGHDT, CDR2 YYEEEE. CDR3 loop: CASSLLGWETQYF. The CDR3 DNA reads TGTGCCAGCAGCTTATTGGGGTGGGAGACCCAGTACTTC. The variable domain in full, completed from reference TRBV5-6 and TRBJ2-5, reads DAGVTQSPTHLIKTRGQQVTLRCSPKSGHDTVSWYQQALGQGPQFIFQYYEEEERQRGNFPDRFSGHQFPNYSSELNVNALLLGDSALYLCASSLLGWETQYFGPGTRLLVL.

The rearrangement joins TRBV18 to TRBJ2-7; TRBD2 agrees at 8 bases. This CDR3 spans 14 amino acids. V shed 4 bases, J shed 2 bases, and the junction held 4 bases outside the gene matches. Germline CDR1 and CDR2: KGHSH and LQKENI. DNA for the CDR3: TGTGCCAGCTCACTACTAGCGGAAACCTACGAGCAGTACTTC. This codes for CASSLLAETYEQYF.

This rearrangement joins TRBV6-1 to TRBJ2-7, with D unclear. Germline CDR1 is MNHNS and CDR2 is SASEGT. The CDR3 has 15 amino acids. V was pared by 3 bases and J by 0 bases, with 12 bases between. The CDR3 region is CASSEIGISSYEQYF. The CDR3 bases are TGTGCCAGCAGTGAGATAGGTATTAGCTCCTACGAGCAGTACTTC.

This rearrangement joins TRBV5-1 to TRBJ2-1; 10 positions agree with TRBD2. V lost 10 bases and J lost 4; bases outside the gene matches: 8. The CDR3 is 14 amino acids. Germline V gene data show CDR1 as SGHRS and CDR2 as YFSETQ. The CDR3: CASTLAGVYNEQFF. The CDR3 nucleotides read TGCGCCTCAACCCTAGCGGGAGTTTACAATGAGCAGTTCTTC.

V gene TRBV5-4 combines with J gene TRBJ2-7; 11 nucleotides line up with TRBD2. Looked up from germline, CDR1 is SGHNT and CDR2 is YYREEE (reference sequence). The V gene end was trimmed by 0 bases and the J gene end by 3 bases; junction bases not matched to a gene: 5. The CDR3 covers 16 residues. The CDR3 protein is CASSLDGTSGFYEQYF. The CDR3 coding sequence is TGTGCCAGCAGCTTGGACGGGACTAGCGGATTCTACGAGCAGTACTTC.

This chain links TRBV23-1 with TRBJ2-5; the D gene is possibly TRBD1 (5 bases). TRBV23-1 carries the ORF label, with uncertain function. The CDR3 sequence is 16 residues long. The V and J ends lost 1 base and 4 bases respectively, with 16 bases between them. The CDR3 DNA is TGCGCCAGCAGTCAATTAGACAGCCCTCAAGGAGAGACCCAGTACTTC. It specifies CASSQLDSPQGETQYF.

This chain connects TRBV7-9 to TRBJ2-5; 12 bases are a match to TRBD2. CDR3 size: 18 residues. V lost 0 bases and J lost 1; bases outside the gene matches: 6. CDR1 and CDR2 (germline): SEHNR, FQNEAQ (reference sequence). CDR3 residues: CASSLALTSGGFQETQYF. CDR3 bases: TGTGCCAGCAGCTTAGCGCTGACTAGCGGGGGATTCCAAGAGACCCAGTACTTC.